Listed here is a single TCR beta chain. Here immunoSEQ multiplex PCR was the method, and the copy in TCRdb shows in-frame clones only, minus some. The table shows 150,000 to 200,000 clones, with approximately 90% occurring only once. Germline V gene sequence: CDR1 SGHVS, CDR2 FQNEAQ. There are 15 residues in the CDR3. Deletions cut 0 bases from V and 5 bases from J, with 14 bases between. This sample stems from a study of blood T cell repertoires in COVID-19. Background on the study: Collection of acute and convalescent COVID-19 samples took place in the United States, Italy and Spain.

The receptor comes from a middle-aged man with acute or convalescent COVID-19. The chain combines TRBV7-8 with TRBJ2-7; D is possibly TRBD1 (6 bases). Sequences were obtained from peripheral blood. In nucleotides, the CDR3 is TGTGCCAGCAGCTTAGCCACAGGGAGACGGGACGAGCAGTACTTC. Protein: CASSLATGRRDEQYF. Using reference TRBV7-8 and TRBJ2-7 for the parts outside the CDR3, the full variable domain is GAGVSQSPRYKVAKRGQDVALRCDPISGHVSLFWYQQALGQGPEFLTYFQNEAQLDKSGLPSDRFFAERPEGSVSTLKIQRTQQEDSAVYLCASSLATGRRDEQYFGPGTRLTVT.